The rows below give T cell receptor beta chains drawn from one sample of a study of T cells in Graves' hyperthyroidism and ophthalmopathy. In TCRdb, the multiplex PCR reads were re-called with MiXCR into one record per CDR3 protein. The sample records roughly 580,000 distinct CDR3 sequences, more than 45% being singletons. The specimen was peripheral blood or thyroid tissue (not recorded which). These receptors were collected from a woman between 18 and 29 years old with Graves' hyperthyroidism. Both conserved end residues are part of each CDR3. D genes are given only for firm matches. Clone size is given for some rows only: seen once, a few or many times, or a class if the clone is expanded.

TRBJ2-7,.,13,.,TRBV7-2,CASSPAVAYEQYF,TGTGCCAGCAGCCCGGCCGTTGCCTACGAGCAGTACTTC
TRBJ1-1,.,14,.,TRBV7-9,CASSQEVGGRGAFF,TGTGCCAGCAGCCAAGAAGTCGGGGGGCGAGGAGCTTTCTTT
TRBJ1-2,.,15,.,TRBV13,CASSYPGVINYGYTF,TGTGCCAGCAGCTATCCAGGGGTAATCAACTATGGCTACACCTTC
TRBJ1-5,TRBD1,14,few,TRBV25-1,CASSPDRGKQPQHF,TGTGCCAGCAGCCCAGACAGGGGTAAACAGCCCCAGCATTTT
TRBJ1-4,.,15,few,TRBV20-1,CSALPSPRGGEKLFF,TGCAGTGCGCTCCCTTCCCCTCGAGGAGGCGAAAAACTGTTTTTT
TRBJ1-1,.,12,.,TRBV6-6,CASKTTNTEAFF,TGTGCCAGCAAAACGACGAACACTGAAGCTTTCTTT
TRBJ2-7,TRBD2,13,.,TRBV10-3,CAISGASGYEQYF,TGTGCCATCAGTGGAGCTAGCGGCTACGAGCAGTACTTC
TRBJ1-1,.,15,.,TRBV10-3,CASRSDGTMNTEAFF,TGTGCCAGCAGATCGGACGGTACCATGAACACTGAAGCTTTCTTT
TRBJ2-5,.,15,.,TRBV9,CASSVSTRSQETQYF,TGTGCCAGCAGCGTATCAACTAGAAGCCAAGAGACCCAGTACTTC
TRBJ2-7,.,14,few,TRBV7-8,CASSDERSSYEQYF,TGTGCCAGCAGTGATGAGAGGAGCTCCTACGAGCAGTACTTC
TRBJ2-5,TRBD2,16,.,TRBV5-1,CASITLPGLAGETQYF,TGCGCCAGCATTACCCTACCGGGACTAGCCGGGGAGACCCAGTACTTC
TRBJ2-7,TRBD1,16,.,TRBV11-2,CASTVPGQGSSYEQYF,TGTGCCAGCACCGTACCGGGACAGGGGTCATCCTACGAGCAGTACTTC
TRBJ1-2,TRBD1,16,.,TRBV7-2,CASSLSVRGQYYGYTF,TGTGCCAGCAGCTTAAGCGTCAGGGGGCAGTATTATGGCTACACCTTC